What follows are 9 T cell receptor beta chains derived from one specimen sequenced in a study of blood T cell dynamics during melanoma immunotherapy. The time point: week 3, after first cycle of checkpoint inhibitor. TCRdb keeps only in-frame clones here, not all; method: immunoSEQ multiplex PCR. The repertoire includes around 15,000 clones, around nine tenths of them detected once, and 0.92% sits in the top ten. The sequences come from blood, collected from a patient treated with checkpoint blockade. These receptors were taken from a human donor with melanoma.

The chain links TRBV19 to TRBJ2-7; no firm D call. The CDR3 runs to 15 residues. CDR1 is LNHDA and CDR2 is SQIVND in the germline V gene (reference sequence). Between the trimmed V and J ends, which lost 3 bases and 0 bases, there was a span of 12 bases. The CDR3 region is CASSIDRRSSYEQYF. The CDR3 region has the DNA TGTGCCAGTAGTATTGACCGCCGTAGCTCCTACGAGCAGTACTTC.

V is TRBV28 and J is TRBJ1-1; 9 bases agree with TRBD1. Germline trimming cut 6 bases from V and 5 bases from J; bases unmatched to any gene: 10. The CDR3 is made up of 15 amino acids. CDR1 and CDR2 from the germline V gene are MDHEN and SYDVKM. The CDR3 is CASRGGQGTGTEAFF. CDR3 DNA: TGTGCCAGCAGGGGAGGACAGGGGACGGGGACTGAAGCTTTCTTT.

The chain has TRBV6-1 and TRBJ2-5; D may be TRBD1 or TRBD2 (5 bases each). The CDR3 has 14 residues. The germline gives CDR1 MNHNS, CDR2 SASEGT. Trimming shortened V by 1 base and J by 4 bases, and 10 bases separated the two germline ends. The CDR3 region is CASSEGGTGETQYF. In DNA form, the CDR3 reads TGTGCCAGCAGTGAAGGAGGGACGGGAGAGACCCAGTACTTC.

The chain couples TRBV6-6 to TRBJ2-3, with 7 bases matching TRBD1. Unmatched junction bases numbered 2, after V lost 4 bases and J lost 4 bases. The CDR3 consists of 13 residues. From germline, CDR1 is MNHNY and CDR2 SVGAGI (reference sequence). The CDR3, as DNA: TGTGCCAGCAGTTGGCAGGGGGCAGATACGCAGTATTTT. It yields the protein CASSWQGADTQYF.

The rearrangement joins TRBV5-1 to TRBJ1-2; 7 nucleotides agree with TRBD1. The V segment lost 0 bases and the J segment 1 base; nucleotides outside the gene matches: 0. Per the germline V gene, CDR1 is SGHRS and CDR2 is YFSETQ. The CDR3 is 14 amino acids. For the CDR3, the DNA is TGCGCCAGCAGCTTGGGACAGGGTAACTATGGCTACACCTTC. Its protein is CASSLGQGNYGYTF.

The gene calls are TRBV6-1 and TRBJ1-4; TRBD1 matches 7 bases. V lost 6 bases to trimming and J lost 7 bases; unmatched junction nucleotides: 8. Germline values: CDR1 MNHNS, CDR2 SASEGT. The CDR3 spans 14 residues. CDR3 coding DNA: TGTGCCAGCAGCCCCGACAGGGAGGTTGAAAAACTGTTTTTT. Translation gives CASSPDREVEKLFF.

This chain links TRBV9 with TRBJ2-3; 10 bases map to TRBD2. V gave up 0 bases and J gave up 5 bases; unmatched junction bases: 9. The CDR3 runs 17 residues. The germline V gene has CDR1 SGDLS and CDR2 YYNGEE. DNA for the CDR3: TGTGCCAGCAGCGTAGTTCCTAGCGGGGGTGCGGGAGATACGCAGTATTTT. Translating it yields CASSVVPSGGAGDTQYF.

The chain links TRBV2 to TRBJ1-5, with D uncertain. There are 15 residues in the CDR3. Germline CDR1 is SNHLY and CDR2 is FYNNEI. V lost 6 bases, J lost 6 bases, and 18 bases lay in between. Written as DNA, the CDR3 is TGTGCCAGCAGGGATAGAGAGGCTACGGGTCAGCCCCAGCATTTT. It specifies CASRDREATGQPQHF.

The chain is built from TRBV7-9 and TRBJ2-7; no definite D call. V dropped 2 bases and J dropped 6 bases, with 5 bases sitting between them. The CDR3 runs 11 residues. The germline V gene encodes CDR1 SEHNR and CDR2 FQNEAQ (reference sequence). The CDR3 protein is CASSLFREQYF. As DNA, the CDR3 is TGTGCCAGCAGCTTATTCCGCGAGCAGTACTTC.